A selection of T cell receptor beta chains follows, all from one sample in a study of human T cells and chemical hapten exposure. TCRdb re-called the RACE reads through MiXCR, storing one row per CDR3 protein. Among about 60,000 distinct CDR3 sequences listed, about a tenth were seen once. Sequencing was performed on whole blood, taken in connection with sensitization to the hapten diphenylcyclopropenone (DPC). The receptors derive from a woman aged 40 to 49 with alopecia areata. Some clones in this sample may be carry-over from other donors' samples. The CDR3 runs from the conserved cysteine through the conserved F or W. The order of the fields is V gene, clone size, J gene, CDR3 protein. Clone size appears in some rows only: once, few, many, or a class for an expanded clone.

v_gene: TRBV11-2; abundance: .; j_gene: TRBJ2-3; CDR3aa: CASSLGQGPDTQYF
v_gene: TRBV2; abundance: many; j_gene: TRBJ1-6; CDR3aa: CASREGWLGSSPLHF
v_gene: TRBV28; abundance: .; j_gene: TRBJ1-1; CDR3aa: CASSFREGAFF
v_gene: TRBV29-1; abundance: .; j_gene: TRBJ2-2; CDR3aa: CSVRDGNTGELFF
v_gene: TRBV2; abundance: many; j_gene: TRBJ1-4; CDR3aa: CASSNSATNEKLFF
v_gene: TRBV7-2; abundance: few; j_gene: TRBJ2-5; CDR3aa: CASSLRGASGLQETQYF
v_gene: TRBV28; abundance: .; j_gene: TRBJ2-7; CDR3aa: CASSLWATHEQYF
v_gene: TRBV7-2; abundance: .; j_gene: TRBJ2-7; CDR3aa: CASSPVYEQYF
v_gene: TRBV27; abundance: many; j_gene: TRBJ2-1; CDR3aa: CASRGPASGRPFF
v_gene: TRBV27; abundance: many; j_gene: TRBJ1-6; CDR3aa: CASSLAGVYSPLHF
v_gene: TRBV6-5; abundance: many; j_gene: TRBJ2-3; CDR3aa: CASSYSTLAGGDTQYF
v_gene: TRBV4-3; abundance: many; j_gene: TRBJ2-2; CDR3aa: CASSQGTGDTGELFF
v_gene: TRBV4-3; abundance: many; j_gene: TRBJ1-2; CDR3aa: CASSQDLSSFYGYTF
v_gene: TRBV6-5; abundance: .; j_gene: TRBJ1-2; CDR3aa: CASSYRRQGMAGYTF
v_gene: TRBV28; abundance: few; j_gene: TRBJ1-2; CDR3aa: CASSLPPGIGGYTF
v_gene: TRBV6-2/TRBV6-3; abundance: few; j_gene: TRBJ2-3; CDR3aa: CASSYPTGGTDTQYF
v_gene: TRBV4-1; abundance: .; j_gene: TRBJ2-7; CDR3aa: CASSRDRSYEQYF
v_gene: TRBV14; abundance: few; j_gene: TRBJ1-6; CDR3aa: CASSYRQSPLHF
v_gene: TRBV6-2/TRBV6-3; abundance: many; j_gene: TRBJ2-3; CDR3aa: CASSYSEPTDTQYF
v_gene: TRBV4-2; abundance: many; j_gene: TRBJ2-2; CDR3aa: CASSRGGGETGELFF
v_gene: TRBV12-5; abundance: few; j_gene: TRBJ1-1; CDR3aa: CASGFGAGWSTEAFF
v_gene: TRBV5-1; abundance: .; j_gene: TRBJ2-7; CDR3aa: CASRGDGPHYEQYF
v_gene: TRBV7-9; abundance: many; j_gene: TRBJ1-2; CDR3aa: CASSLDVQDYGYTF
v_gene: TRBV7-9; abundance: many; j_gene: TRBJ1-1; CDR3aa: CASHSGQGGPFF
v_gene: TRBV20-1; abundance: many; j_gene: TRBJ1-2; CDR3aa: CSARGGGRLYGYTF
v_gene: TRBV27; abundance: many; j_gene: TRBJ2-2; CDR3aa: CASSLTGTGELFF
v_gene: TRBV9; abundance: .; j_gene: TRBJ1-2; CDR3aa: CASSPHPGGPSTF
v_gene: TRBV7-2; abundance: many; j_gene: TRBJ1-1; CDR3aa: CASSSKQKPTEAFF
v_gene: TRBV6-8; abundance: few; j_gene: TRBJ2-7; CDR3aa: CASSYSAWDYLLYEQYF
v_gene: TRBV7-9; abundance: many; j_gene: TRBJ2-1; CDR3aa: CASSRTGMNEQFF
v_gene: TRBV5-1; abundance: many; j_gene: TRBJ2-2; CDR3aa: CASSLVFAGELFF
v_gene: TRBV7-6; abundance: many; j_gene: TRBJ1-1; CDR3aa: CASSLRRGSEAFF
v_gene: TRBV4-1; abundance: few; j_gene: TRBJ2-1; CDR3aa: CASRTGASYNEQFF